These 22 T cell receptor beta chains came from one sample sequenced in a study of CD8+ T cells in alopecia areata. After isolation, RNA underwent reverse transcription to generate cDNA as the sequencing template. Profiled with immunoSEQ multiplex PCR; TCRdb holds only in-frame clones, not every one. The table shows about 170,000 clones, with 58% occurring only once. As for treatment: oral pan-JAK inhibitor, 5-10 mg twice daily. The starting material was CD4+ T cells sorted from blood, obtained at roughly week 58, from a patient treated with tofacitinib. Receptors originate from a human donor with alopecia areata.

This clone was seen only a few times. J is TRBJ2-5 and V is TRBV5-1; D gene ambiguous. Germline V gene lookup returns CDR1 SGHRS and CDR2 YFSETQ. The V and J ends lost 1 base and 4 bases respectively, with 11 bases between them. CDR3 length: 14 amino acids. The CDR3 region has the DNA TGCGCCAGCAGCTTGCCCCCGGATCTAGAGACCCAGTACTTC. This encodes CASSLPPDLETQYF.

This clone was seen a few times. The rearrangement links TRBV7-9 to TRBJ1-4; 7 nucleotides agree with TRBD1. The CDR3 runs to 15 residues. V lost 5 bases, J lost 5 bases, and 8 bases stayed unmatched. Germline V CDR1 and CDR2: SEHNR, FQNEAQ (reference sequence). In DNA, the CDR3 is TGTGCCAGCAGCCGCCCTCGGGACAGAAATGAAAAACTGTTTTTT. Translating gives CASSRPRDRNEKLFF.

This clone came up a few times. The chain employs TRBV5-6 and TRBJ2-3, with a weak D call TRBD2 (5 bases). The CDR3 length is 12 residues. The V gene lost 2 bases and the J gene lost 4 bases, with 5 bases spanning the gap. CDR1 is SGHDT and CDR2 is YYEEEE in the germline V gene. Written as DNA, the CDR3 is TGTGCCAGCAGCTTCGGGGCAGATACGCAGTATTTT. This encodes CASSFGADTQYF. The entire variable domain, with the rest obtained from reference TRBV5-6 and TRBJ2-3, is as follows: DAGVTQSPTHLIKTRGQQVTLRCSPKSGHDTVSWYQQALGQGPQFIFQYYEEEERQRGNFPDRFSGHQFPNYSSELNVNALLLGDSALYLCASSFGADTQYFGPGTRLTVL.

The chain recombines TRBV5-6 with TRBJ1-2; D not resolved. The CDR3 loop spans 16 amino acids. V was clipped by 1 base and J by 3 bases, with 16 bases between them. From germline, CDR1 is SGHDT and CDR2 YYEEEE. The CDR3 nucleotides read TGTGCCAGCAGCTTGATTGATTCTGGAGCCTACTATGGCTACACCTTC. It yields the protein CASSLIDSGAYYGYTF.

This clone was seen a few times. The CDR3 reads CASTGTSGGRETQYF. Here the CDR3 DNA reads TGTGCCAGCACCGGGACTAGCGGGGGGCGAGAGACCCAGTACTTC. V and J are TRBV6-5 and TRBJ2-5, with 15 positions matching TRBD2. Trimming removed 7 bases from V and 4 bases from J; junction bases left unmatched: 4. This CDR3 region has 15 residues. Germline CDR1 reads MNHEY; CDR2 reads SVGAGI.

The rearrangement links TRBV30 to TRBJ2-6, with 9 bases that match TRBD1. This CDR3 region has 16 residues. Germline V gives CDR1 GTSNPN, CDR2 SVGIG (reference sequence). The V gene end was trimmed by 5 bases and the J gene end by 0 bases; junction bases not matched to a gene: 5. DNA for the CDR3: TGTGCCTGGGGGGACAGGGCCAGCTCTGGGGCCAACGTCCTGACTTTC. This sequence encodes CAWGDRASSGANVLTF. Variable domain in full (rest from reference TRBV30 and TRBJ2-6): SQTIHQWPATLVQPVGSPLSLECTVEGTSNPNLYWYRQAAGRGLQLLFYSVGIGQISSEVPQNLSASRPQDRQFILSSKKLLLSDSGFYLCAWGDRASSGANVLTFGAGSRLTVL.

This clone was detected ten times or more. Within the sample, other DNA sequences also encode this same CDR3. This CDR3 is CASSLTGGNQPQHF. The CDR3 DNA follows: TGTGCCAGCAGCTTAACAGGGGGCAATCAGCCCCAGCATTTT. The chain carries TRBV7-2 and TRBJ1-5; 7 bases fit TRBD1. From germline, CDR1 is SGHTA and CDR2 FQGNSA. CDR3 size: 14 residues. V shed 2 bases and J 2 bases; nucleotides not matched to a gene: 0.

The chain recombines TRBV2 with TRBJ2-7; maybe TRBD1 (5 bases). The CDR3 totals 14 residues. Per germline, CDR1 SNHLY and CDR2 FYNNEI. The V end was cut by 7 bases, the J end by 4 bases, with 17 bases between. The CDR3 sequence is CASTQPRTPYEQYF. The CDR3 nucleotides read TGTGCCAGCACTCAACCCCGGACACCTTACGAGCAGTACTTC.

The rearrangement uses TRBV5-1 and TRBJ2-5, with D perhaps matching TRBD1 (5 bases). Germline V gene lookup returns CDR1 SGHRS and CDR2 YFSETQ. Trimming took off 2 bases at V and 4 bases at J, with 18 bases between the two ends. The CDR3 covers 16 residues. In DNA, the CDR3 is TGCGCCAGCAGCTTTTCAGCGCCTGGGGCGGTAGAGACCCAGTACTTC. It is translated as CASSFSAPGAVETQYF.

The chain joins TRBV29-1 to TRBJ2-7; TRBD1 matches at 8 bases. Germline values: CDR1 SQVTM, CDR2 ANQGSEA. The CDR3 runs to 14 residues. The trim removed 6 bases at V and 5 bases at J, leaving 12 bases unmatched. The CDR3 nucleotides read TGCAGCGTGAGCACCGGGACAGGCTTCAACGAGCAGTACTTC. Translated: CSVSTGTGFNEQYF.

This clone has a single count. The chain links TRBV4-2 to TRBJ1-4; TRBD1 might be the D (5 bases). V gave up 6 bases and J gave up 11 bases, with 16 bases separating them. This CDR3 has 13 residues. Germline assignment: CDR1 LGHNA and CDR2 YNFKEQ. The CDR3 DNA reads as TGTGCCAGCAGTCTTCAGTGGGAGGGGAAACTGTTTTTT. It codes for CASSLQWEGKLFF.

The DNA for the CDR3 is TGTGCCAGCGGGCGGGACAGGGCCTACGAGCAGTACTTC. This translates into CASGRDRAYEQYF. The J gene is TRBJ2-7, the V gene TRBV6-1, with TRBD1 matching 9 bases. J was trimmed by 2 bases and V by 8 bases; bases with no gene match: 4. The germline gives CDR1 MNHNS, CDR2 SASEGT. CDR3 length: 13 residues.

The chain employs TRBV4-1 and TRBJ2-7; D might be TRBD1 or TRBD2, each matching 5 bases. CDR3 length: 16 amino acids. Germline V gene sequence: CDR1 MGHRA, CDR2 YSYEKL. Trimming took off 1 base at V and 3 bases at J, with 16 bases between the two ends. CDR3 loop: CASSQGGTLQDYEQYF. The DNA of the CDR3 is TGCGCCAGCAGCCAAGGGGGGACCCTTCAGGACTACGAGCAGTACTTC.

The CDR3 sequence: CASSLDRAYGYTF. CDR3 nucleotides: TGCGCCAGCAGCTTGGACAGGGCCTATGGCTACACCTTC. This chain uses TRBV5-1 with TRBJ1-2; possibly TRBD1 for D (6 bases). Germline CDR1 is SGHRS and CDR2 is YFSETQ. This CDR3 has 13 residues. The V end lost 0 bases, the J end lost 4 bases, and 7 bases lay between the germline ends.

The V and J genes are TRBV6-1 and TRBJ2-5; a possible D gene is TRBD1 (5 bases). Trimming removed 7 bases at V and 5 bases at J, with 14 bases between. The CDR3 totals 13 residues. Per germline, CDR1 MNHNS and CDR2 SASEGT. The CDR3 loop is CASKHRSRETQYF. CDR3 sequence (DNA): TGTGCCAGCAAACACAGGTCCAGGGAGACCCAGTACTTC.

The chain links TRBV5-1 to TRBJ2-7; 10 bases line up with TRBD1. The germline V gene has CDR1 SGHRS and CDR2 YFSETQ. The CDR3 contains 15 residues. After removal of 2 bases from V and 6 bases from J, the junction contained 8 bases not matched to a gene. The CDR3 reads CASSLLGQGTSEQYF. The CDR3 coding sequence is TGCGCCAGCAGCTTACTGGGACAGGGGACTTCCGAGCAGTACTTC.

The count of this clone is one. CDR3 region: CASSVAGGDTGELFF. The DNA of the CDR3 is TGTGCCAGCAGCGTAGCGGGGGGCGACACCGGGGAGCTGTTTTTT. The chain joins TRBV9 to TRBJ2-2; tentative D call: TRBD2 (7 bases). V lost 0 bases to trimming and J lost 3 bases, with 9 bases between them. This CDR3 is 15 amino acids long. Germline V gene sequence: CDR1 SGDLS, CDR2 YYNGEE.

The chain carries TRBV6-6 and TRBJ1-5; TRBD1 is a possible D gene (5 bases). Trimming took off 6 bases at V and 6 bases at J, with 15 bases between the two ends. The CDR3 spans 14 residues. Looked up from germline, CDR1 is MNHNY and CDR2 is SVGAGI (reference sequence). The CDR3 nucleotides read TGTGCCAGCAGCCCACTTTTCAGGGTTCAGCCCCAGCATTTT. Protein product: CASSPLFRVQPQHF.

The chain links TRBV29-1 to TRBJ1-4; D call uncertain. This CDR3 comprises 14 residues. V shed 4 bases and J shed 4 bases, with 13 bases lying between them. CDR1 and CDR2 from the germline V gene are SQVTM and ANQGSEA. CDR3 sequence reads: CSVAGSLNNEKLFF. The CDR3 DNA is TGCAGCGTTGCCGGGAGCCTCAATAATGAAAAACTGTTTTTT.

The genes are TRBV9 and TRBJ2-2; D might be TRBD1 (6 bases). The V gene lost 7 bases and the J gene lost 0 bases, with 13 bases spanning the gap. Germline V gives CDR1 SGDLS, CDR2 YYNGEE. The length of the CDR3 is 15 residues. DNA for the CDR3: TGTGCCAGCCGCGCAGGACAGACGAACACCGGGGAGCTGTTTTTT. It is translated as CASRAGQTNTGELFF.

The sample holds a few counts of this clone. Its ends do not fully match the called genes, so a read error is possible. CDR3 in DNA: TGTGCCAGCGGCCAAAGCAGGAGCACAGATACGCAGTATTTT. Translating it yields CASGQSRSTDTQYF. V and J are TRBV14 and TRBJ2-3; no firm D call. The V gene's germline CDR1 is SGHDN and CDR2 FVKESK. The CDR3 length is 14 residues.

This chain joins TRBV30 and TRBJ1-6; TRBD1 might be the D (5 bases). The V gene lost 7 bases and the J gene lost 5 bases, with 12 bases spanning the gap. In germline, CDR1 is GTSNPN, CDR2 SVGIG (reference sequence). This CDR3 is 13 amino acids long. CDR3 amino acids: CAYGTAHNSPLHF. CDR3 bases: TGTGCCTACGGGACTGCTCATAATTCACCCCTCCACTTT.